The 26 T cell receptor beta chains listed next were all sequenced from one sample in a study of blood T cell repertoires in COVID-19. The assay was immunoSEQ multiplex PCR, and TCRdb's table has in-frame clones only and misses some. The table lists about 200,000 clones, more than 65% of them singletons. Source material: peripheral blood. These receptors came from a human donor in a cohort sampled during active COVID-19.

The chain uses TRBV29-1 and TRBJ2-7; 8 positions match TRBD1. Per germline, CDR1 SQVTM and CDR2 ANQGSEA. The junction had 9 bases not matched to a gene; V was cut back by 2 bases and J by 6 bases. The CDR3 totals 14 residues. The CDR3 nucleotides are TGCAGCGTTGAAAAAACTCAGGGGGCCGTCGAGCAGTACTTC. This encodes CSVEKTQGAVEQYF.

V gene TRBV27 combines with J gene TRBJ1-1, with D possibly being TRBD1 (6 bases). The length of the CDR3 is 15 residues. V dropped 8 bases and J dropped 1 base, with 17 bases sitting between them. The germline CDR1 and CDR2 sequences are MNHEY and SMNVEV (reference sequence). CDR3 residues: CASLVRTATNTEAFF. In DNA form, the CDR3 reads TGTGCCAGCCTGGTGAGGACAGCTACGAACACTGAAGCTTTCTTT.

The V call is TRBV7-9, the J call TRBJ2-2; 10 bases agree with TRBD2. CDR3 size: 17 residues. After removal of 3 bases from V and 5 bases from J, the junction contained 9 bases not matched to a gene. Germline V CDR1 and CDR2: SEHNR, FQNEAQ (reference sequence). CDR3 DNA sequence: TGTGCCAGCAGCTTCAAAAGGCTAGCGGGAGAAACCGGGGAGCTGTTTTTT. Translation gives CASSFKRLAGETGELFF.

This chain connects TRBV19 to TRBJ1-1; D might be TRBD1 (6 bases). The germline gives CDR1 LNHDA, CDR2 SQIVND (reference sequence). This CDR3 contains 15 residues. V lost 5 bases and J lost 4, with 17 bases in between. The CDR3 is CASSALQGYATEAFF. As DNA, the CDR3 is TGTGCCAGTAGTGCGTTACAGGGTTACGCCACTGAAGCTTTCTTT.

The table lists this clone with many counts. V and J are TRBV5-5 and TRBJ2-5; the D gene is possibly TRBD1 (5 bases). The V and J ends lost 2 bases and 2 bases respectively, with 10 bases between them. Germline V gene sequence: CDR1 SGHKS, CDR2 YYEKEE (reference sequence). This CDR3 has 14 amino acids. CDR3 DNA sequence: TGTGCCAGCAGCTTCAAGGGGCGTCAAGAGACCCAGTACTTC. Amino acid sequence: CASSFKGRQETQYF.

The chain has TRBV19 and TRBJ1-4, with a possible D match to TRBD1 (5 bases). This CDR3 is built from 16 residues. Trimming left V 6 bases short and J 10 bases short, with 24 bases between. Germline CDR1 LNHDA, CDR2 SQIVND (reference sequence). CDR3 amino acids: CASRSVGRQTPGKLFF. CDR3 sequence (DNA): TGTGCCAGTAGAAGCGTGGGTAGACAGACCCCCGGAAAACTGTTTTTT.

The CDR3 here is CASKTGTGHRDTQYF. The DNA for the CDR3 is TGTGCCAGCAAAACCGGGACAGGGCACAGAGATACGCAGTATTTT. The V and J genes are TRBV27 and TRBJ2-3, with TRBD1 identical over 9 bases. Germline V gene sequence: CDR1 MNHEY, CDR2 SMNVEV (reference sequence). V was clipped by 7 bases and J by 5 bases; unmatched bases: 10. This CDR3 contains 15 residues.

The chain links TRBV4-2 to TRBJ2-5; 9 nucleotides match TRBD2. This CDR3 is 17 amino acids long. Germline CDR1 LGHNA, CDR2 YNFKEQ. V gave up 1 base and J gave up 4 bases; unmatched junction bases: 10. CDR3 nucleotide sequence: TGTGCCAGCAGCCAAGTACTAGCGGGTTCTGTCAGAGAGACCCAGTACTTC. Its protein is CASSQVLAGSVRETQYF.

In DNA, the CDR3 is TGTGCCAGCAGTTACTCCGGAGATCAGCATTTT. Its translation is CASSYSGDQHF. This rearrangement joins TRBV6-6 to TRBJ1-5; the D is unclear. The CDR3 extends over 11 amino acids. V was cut by 0 bases and J by 13 bases, with 7 bases left in between. Per the germline V gene, CDR1 is MNHNY and CDR2 is SVGAGI (reference sequence).

This clone has more than one count but fewer than ten. The rearrangement uses TRBV3-1 (or the pseudogene TRBV3-2) and TRBJ1-1; D is possibly TRBD1 (6 bases). Deletions cut 9 bases from V and 8 bases from J, with 13 bases between. Germline V gene sequence: CDR1 LGHDT, CDR2 YNNKEL (reference sequence). This CDR3 has 11 amino acids. In DNA, the CDR3 is TGTGCCAGTGGGGGGGCGGGCGAAGCTTTCTTT. This translates into CASGGAGEAFF.

There are many counts of this clone. The J gene is TRBJ1-5, the V gene TRBV5-5, with TRBD1 identical over 8 bases. The germline CDR1 and CDR2 sequences are SGHKS and YYEKEE (reference sequence). The junction had 9 bases not matched to a gene; V was cut back by 4 bases and J by 0 bases. The CDR3 sequence is 17 residues long. CDR3 DNA sequence: TGTGCCAGCAGCCCCGGACAGGGCCTTTATAGCAATCAGCCCCAGCATTTT. Translating gives CASSPGQGLYSNQPQHF.

This chain joins TRBV28 and TRBJ1-1; D is ambiguous. From germline, CDR1 is MDHEN and CDR2 SYDVKM. The CDR3 spans 11 residues. Trimming left V 2 bases short and J 6 bases short, with 4 bases between. The CDR3 is CASSLRSEAFF. DNA for the CDR3: TGTGCCAGCAGTTTACGTTCTGAAGCTTTCTTT.

This clone has more than one count but fewer than ten. The chain combines TRBV11-2 with TRBJ1-3, with D uncertain. The length of the CDR3 is 16 residues. V was cut by 5 bases and J by 1 base, with 15 bases left in between. From germline, CDR1 is SGHAT and CDR2 FQNNGV. CDR3 nucleotide sequence: TGTGCCAGCAGCCGTAGCTCGGTGAATTCTGGAAACACCATATATTTT. It codes for CASSRSSVNSGNTIYF.

The CDR3 region has the DNA TGCGCCAGCAGTGAGGGACTTTTTGGCAGGGGAGACGGTGGATCACCCCTCCACTTT. This sequence encodes CASSEGLFGRGDGGSPLHF. V is TRBV10-2 and J is TRBJ1-6; the D gene is possibly TRBD1 (6 bases). There are 19 residues in the CDR3. Trimming left V 2 bases short and J 10 bases short, with 27 bases between. Per the germline V gene, CDR1 is WSHSY and CDR2 is SAAADI.

The chain joins TRBV6-5 to TRBJ1-5; possibly TRBD1 for D (6 bases). V lost 8 bases and J 3 bases, leaving 8 bases between the germline ends. In germline, CDR1 is MNHEY, CDR2 SVGAGI. The CDR3 runs to 12 residues. The CDR3 DNA sequence: TGTGCCAGCGGACAGATCAATCAGCCCCAGCATTTT. Translation: CASGQINQPQHF.

Only one count was recorded for this clone. The V call is TRBV3-1 (or the pseudogene TRBV3-2), the J call TRBJ1-3; D unclear. The CDR3 is made up of 15 amino acids. Germline assignment: CDR1 LGHDT and CDR2 YNNKEL (reference sequence). Between the trimmed V and J ends, which lost 4 bases and 3 bases, there was a span of 13 bases. CDR3 region: CASSLTLISGNTIYF. The CDR3 nucleotides read TGTGCCAGCAGCCTGACACTTATAAGTGGAAACACCATATATTTT.

This chain joins TRBV2 and TRBJ1-1; D ambiguous. Trimming removed 5 bases at V and 2 bases at J, with 12 bases between. Germline CDR1 and CDR2: SNHLY and FYNNEI. CDR3 length: 14 residues. CDR3 in amino acids: CASSYSYRNTEAFF. CDR3 DNA: TGTGCCAGCAGTTACAGCTACCGAAACACTGAAGCTTTCTTT.

The chain carries TRBV28 and TRBJ1-5, with a possible D match to TRBD1 (5 bases). The CDR3 runs to 15 residues. Germline CDR1 is MDHEN and CDR2 is SYDVKM. V was shortened by 6 bases and J by 0 bases, with 12 bases between the two germline ends. The CDR3 DNA reads TGTGCCAGCAGAAGACAGTTTTATAGCAATCAGCCCCAGCATTTT. This sequence encodes CASRRQFYSNQPQHF.

This clone was observed a few times. V usage is TRBV5-4 and J usage is TRBJ1-4; TRBD1 agrees at 8 bases. Trimming cost V 4 bases and J 2 bases; bases outside gene matches: 10. CDR3 length: 17 residues. Germline V lookup: CDR1 SGHNT, CDR2 YYREEE (reference sequence). CDR3 protein: CASSRTGTGYTNEKLFF. The DNA for the CDR3 is TGTGCCAGCAGCCGTACGGGGACAGGATATACTAATGAAAAACTGTTTTTT.

The chain uses TRBV10-3 and TRBJ1-5, with 11 bases lining up with TRBD1. The CDR3 sequence is 20 residues long. In germline, CDR1 is ENHRY, CDR2 SYGVKD. V trimming: 0 bases; J trimming: 0 bases; junction bases outside the gene matches: 10. As DNA, the CDR3 is TGTGCCATCAGTGAGTCGACTTGGGGACAGGGGGGCCTTAGCAATCAGCCCCAGCATTTT. This translates into CAISESTWGQGGLSNQPQHF.

This sequence joins TRBV6-6 and TRBJ1-1; D is perhaps TRBD1 (5 bases). CDR3 size: 15 residues. With 2 bases removed from V and 6 bases from J, the gap between germline ends came to 16 bases. Germline V gene lookup returns CDR1 MNHNY and CDR2 SVGAGI (reference sequence). CDR3 DNA sequence: TGTGCCAGCAGTTACCCCGGGGGGATAAGTTCTGAAGCTTTCTTT. This sequence encodes CASSYPGGISSEAFF.

The gene calls are TRBV19 and TRBJ2-7, with 13 positions matching TRBD2. Germline assignment: CDR1 LNHDA and CDR2 SQIVND (reference sequence). CDR3 length: 17 amino acids. With 3 bases clipped from V and 2 bases from J, the junction kept 7 bases outside the gene matches. As DNA, the CDR3 is TGTGCCAGTAGTATGGGACTAGCGGGACTAACCACCTACGAGCAGTACTTC. Protein: CASSMGLAGLTTYEQYF.

The chain combines TRBV7-9 with TRBJ2-1; 8 bases are shared with TRBD2. The germline CDR1 and CDR2 sequences are SEHNR and FQNEAQ (reference sequence). The V gene end was trimmed by 5 bases and the J gene end by 5 bases; junction bases not matched to a gene: 8. The CDR3 runs to 15 residues. DNA for the CDR3: TGTGCCAGCAGCACCGGTGGGACTAGAGACAATGAGCAGTTCTTC. Encoded protein: CASSTGGTRDNEQFF. Together with reference TRBV7-9 and TRBJ2-1, the CDR3 gives the full variable domain: DTGVSQNPRHKITKRGQNVTFRCDPISEHNRLYWYRQTLGQGPEFLTYFQNEAQLEKSRLLSDRFSAERPKGSFSTLEIQRTEQGDSAMYLCASSTGGTRDNEQFFGPGTRLTVL.

This sequence joins TRBV10-2 and TRBJ2-5; a possible D gene is TRBD1 (6 bases). Deletions cut 9 bases from V and 2 bases from J, with 19 bases between. The CDR3 has 15 residues. Germline V gene lookup returns CDR1 WSHSY and CDR2 SAAADI. CDR3 nucleotides: TGCGCCAGTTCCCGAACCCGGACAGCTCAAGAGACCCAGTACTTC. Protein: CASSRTRTAQETQYF.

As concerns this clone: Distinct nucleotide sequences in the sample also encode this CDR3. The chain is built from TRBV28 and TRBJ2-7; 8 bases align to TRBD2. The CDR3 is made up of 14 amino acids. Germline CDR1 and CDR2: MDHEN and SYDVKM. Germline trimming cut 2 bases from V and 2 bases from J; bases unmatched to any gene: 2. CDR3 protein: CASSLAGGPYEQYF. CDR3 sequence (DNA): TGTGCCAGCAGTTTAGCGGGAGGTCCCTACGAGCAGTACTTC. The full variable domain, rest sourced from reference TRBV28 and TRBJ2-7, is DVKVTQSSRYLVKRTGEKVFLECVQDMDHENMFWYRQDPGLGLRLIYFSYDVKMKEKGDIPEGYSVSREKKERFSLILESASTNQTSMYLCASSLAGGPYEQYFGPGTRLTVT.

This clone turned up a few times. This rearrangement joins TRBV27 to TRBJ2-4; D gene unclear. Trimming took 3 bases from V and 1 from J, leaving 7 bases between them. Looked up from germline, CDR1 is MNHEY and CDR2 is SMNVEV (reference sequence). The CDR3 is 14 amino acids. CDR3 nucleotide sequence: TGTGCCAGCAGTTTTGCCGGGGCCAAAAACATTCAGTACTTC. This encodes CASSFAGAKNIQYF.